This passage covers 20 T cell receptor beta chains from one sample sequenced in a study of response to subunit inactivated influenza vaccine. MiXCR, applied by TCRdb to the RT-PCR reads, yields one record per CDR3 protein. The repertoire consists of roughly 790,000 distinct CDR3 sequences, with 21% occurring once and the leading ten covering 9.5% to 13%. The sequenced sample was PBMCs from blood, obtained approximately 5 days after vaccination. All receptors derive from a man in his fifties or sixties who received an inactivated influenza vaccine.

The chain employs TRBV15 and TRBJ2-3, with no clear D. The germline V gene has CDR1 LNHNV and CDR2 YYDKDF (reference sequence). The V end lost 1 base, the J end lost 2 bases, and 4 bases lay between the germline ends. This CDR3 has 13 amino acids. Here the CDR3 reads CATSRAATDTQYF. Written as DNA, the CDR3 is TGTGCCACCAGCAGAGCAGCCACAGATACGCAGTATTTT. The full variable domain, with the rest looked up from reference TRBV15 and TRBJ2-3, is DAMVIQNPRYQVTQFGKPVTLSCSQTLNHNVMYWYQQKSSQAPKLLFHYYDKDFNNEADTPDNFQSRRPNTSFCFLDIRSPGLGDTAMYLCATSRAATDTQYFGPGTRLTVL.

The chain links TRBV4-1 to TRBJ1-3; D ambiguous. The CDR3 consists of 13 residues. Germline V gene sequence: CDR1 MGHRA, CDR2 YSYEKL. V was cut by 4 bases and J by 4 bases, with 8 bases left in between. CDR3 bases: TGCGCCAGCAGCCCAACCGGAGGAAACACCATATATTTT. This encodes CASSPTGGNTIYF.

This clonotype was picked up a small number of times. The chain joins TRBV6-2 or TRBV6-3 to TRBJ2-1, with D hard to call. Per the germline V gene, CDR1 is MNHEY and CDR2 is SVGEGT. The length of the CDR3 is 15 residues. Trimming shortened V by 2 bases and J by 0 bases, and 8 bases separated the two germline ends. CDR3 sequence (DNA): TGTGCCAGCAGTTACGGCAGCAGCTCCTACAATGAGCAGTTCTTC. Its protein product is CASSYGSSSYNEQFF.

This clonotype was seen a handful of times. V gene TRBV7-6 combines with J gene TRBJ2-2, with 9 bases that match TRBD1. J lost 2 bases, V lost 1 base, and 2 bases had no gene match. CDR1 is SGHVS, CDR2 FNYEAQ, per germline. This CDR3 region has 16 residues. The CDR3 bases are TGTGCCAGCAGCTTAGAGACAGGGGGAAACACCGGGGAGCTGTTTTTT. Translated, it gives CASSLETGGNTGELFF. Complete variable domain (other parts from reference TRBV7-6 and TRBJ2-2): GAGVSQSPRYKVTKRGQDVALRCDPISGHVSLYWYRQALGQGPEFLTYFNYEAQQDKSGLPNDRFSAERPEGSISTLTIQRTEQRDSAMYRCASSLETGGNTGELFFGEGSRLTVL.

This chain joins TRBV4-1 and TRBJ2-2; D is perhaps TRBD2 (6 bases). This CDR3 region has 16 residues. V dropped 5 bases and J dropped 0 bases, with 13 bases sitting between them. The germline V gene has CDR1 MGHRA and CDR2 YSYEKL. DNA for the CDR3: TGCGCCAGCAGCTCCCGAGGCGGGACGAACACCGGGGAGCTGTTTTTT. It encodes CASSSRGGTNTGELFF.

CDR3 sequence: CSAPGDGRWSTSTDTQYF. CDR3 sequence (DNA): TGCAGTGCCCCCGGCGACGGGAGATGGTCAACTAGCACAGATACGCAGTATTTT. The genes are TRBV20-1 and TRBJ2-3, with D possibly matching TRBD2 (6 bases). Germline values: CDR1 DFQATT, CDR2 SNEGSKA (reference sequence). The V end was cut by 6 bases, the J end by 0 bases, with 25 bases between. The CDR3 length is 18 residues.

There are a few counts of this clonotype. This chain connects TRBV5-6 to TRBJ2-1; perhaps TRBD2 as D (7 bases). V was pared by 2 bases and J by 9 bases, with 15 bases between. The CDR3 length is 14 residues. Germline V gene lookup returns CDR1 SGHDT and CDR2 YYEEEE. The CDR3 nucleotides read TGTGCCAGCAGCTTCGGTGGGGGGGCCGGTGAGCAGTTCTTC. Translating it yields CASSFGGGAGEQFF.

The rearrangement joins TRBV5-1 to TRBJ1-2, with TRBD1 matching over 9 bases. The trim removed 3 bases at V and 8 bases at J, leaving 8 bases unmatched. Germline CDR1 and CDR2: SGHRS and YFSETQ. The CDR3 has 14 amino acids. The CDR3 protein is CASSYRDREIGYTF. CDR3 bases: TGCGCCAGCAGCTACCGGGACAGGGAGATCGGCTACACCTTC.

The chain employs TRBV20-1 and TRBJ2-4; possibly TRBD1 for D (6 bases). V lost 8 bases to trimming and J lost 1 base, with 18 bases between them. This CDR3 has 15 amino acids. From germline, CDR1 is DFQATT and CDR2 SNEGSKA (reference sequence). The CDR3 is CSISRSTGAKNIQYF. CDR3 DNA: TGCAGTATCTCCCGCTCAACAGGGGCCAAAAACATTCAGTACTTC.

In DNA, the CDR3 is TGCAGTGCTACCCCCGGAGCTAGCACAGATACGCAGTATTTT. Its translation: CSATPGASTDTQYF. The V and J genes are TRBV20-1 and TRBJ2-3; no firm D call. With 4 bases removed from V and 0 bases from J, the gap between germline ends came to 11 bases. Germline V gene lookup returns CDR1 DFQATT and CDR2 SNEGSKA (reference sequence). CDR3 length: 14 residues.

This clonotype was found many times. Here the CDR3 reads CASGISGDYNEQFF. In DNA, the CDR3 is TGTGCCAGCGGAATTAGCGGGGACTACAATGAGCAGTTCTTC. The rearrangement uses TRBV12-3 or TRBV12-4 and TRBJ2-1, with 8 bases aligning to TRBD2. J was trimmed by 3 bases and V by 8 bases; bases with no gene match: 6. This CDR3 has 14 amino acids.

In its sample, this clonotype was seen a few times. The chain is built from TRBV12-3 or TRBV12-4 and TRBJ2-3; unclear D gene. The CDR3 runs 13 residues. The V gene lost 8 bases and the J gene lost 2 bases, with 11 bases spanning the gap. The CDR3 DNA reads as TGTGCCAGCGGCAGATTCGTCACAGATACGCAGTATTTT. Residues: CASGRFVTDTQYF.

This clonotype was picked up one time. The rearrangement joins TRBV7-2 to TRBJ2-5, with 7 bases matching TRBD1. V shed 5 bases, J shed 6 bases, and the junction held 9 bases outside the gene matches. The CDR3 covers 14 residues. Germline CDR1 is SGHTA and CDR2 is FQGNSA. CDR3 in amino acids: CASSTGQPLQTQYF. The CDR3 DNA follows: TGTGCCAGCAGCACGGGACAGCCGCTGCAGACCCAGTACTTC.

The V and J genes are TRBV20-1 and TRBJ2-7; 14 bases are shared with TRBD2. In germline, CDR1 is DFQATT, CDR2 SNEGSKA (reference sequence). The CDR3 covers 14 residues. Trimming cost V 6 bases and J 2 bases; bases outside gene matches: 3. The CDR3 DNA reads TGCAGTGCCTGGGGACTAGCGGGGGCCTACGAGCAGTACTTC. Its protein product is CSAWGLAGAYEQYF.

The chain combines TRBV5-1 with TRBJ2-7, with D uncertain. The germline V gene has CDR1 SGHRS and CDR2 YFSETQ. V dropped 2 bases and J dropped 1 base, with 13 bases sitting between them. This CDR3 spans 15 amino acids. For the CDR3, the DNA is TGCGCCAGCAGCTTTCAGTGGCAACCTTCCTACGAGCAGTACTTC. Translated, it gives CASSFQWQPSYEQYF. Full variable domain (remainder filled in from reference TRBV5-1 and TRBJ2-7): KAGVTQTPRYLIKTRGQQVTLSCSPISGHRSVSWYQQTPGQGLQFLFEYFSETQRNKGNFPGRFSGRQFSNSRSEMNVSTLELGDSALYLCASSFQWQPSYEQYFGPGTRLTVT.

In this sample, this clonotype turned up a few times. The chain has TRBV12-3 or TRBV12-4 and TRBJ1-6, with D perhaps matching TRBD1 (6 bases). Trimming took off 5 bases at V and 5 bases at J, with 13 bases between the two ends. The CDR3 extends over 15 amino acids. The CDR3 reads CASSVQGPNNSPLHF. The DNA for the CDR3 is TGTGCCAGCAGTGTACAGGGACCTAATAATTCACCCCTCCACTTT.

V usage is TRBV12-3 or TRBV12-4 and J usage is TRBJ2-7; D is possibly TRBD1 (5 bases). Trimming removed 3 bases at V and 2 bases at J, with 11 bases between. The CDR3 runs 14 residues. The CDR3 protein is CASSFSGQAYEQYF. The CDR3 nucleotides read TGTGCCAGCAGTTTTTCCGGACAAGCCTACGAGCAGTACTTC.

This clonotype came up many times. V is TRBV7-9 and J is TRBJ2-4; perhaps TRBD2 as D (5 bases). With 1 base removed from V and 8 bases from J, the gap between germline ends came to 12 bases. The CDR3 runs 14 residues. Germline values: CDR1 SEHNR, CDR2 FQNEAQ (reference sequence). CDR3 region: CASSLGQVGDIQYF. The CDR3, as DNA: TGTGCCAGCAGCTTAGGGCAGGTGGGAGACATTCAGTACTTC. The full variable domain, its missing parts supplied by reference TRBV7-9 and TRBJ2-4, is DTGVSQNPRHKITKRGQNVTFRCDPISEHNRLYWYRQTLGQGPEFLTYFQNEAQLEKSRLLSDRFSAERPKGSFSTLEIQRTEQGDSAMYLCASSLGQVGDIQYFGAGTRLSVL.

This clonotype was observed a few times. This chain links TRBV11-1 with TRBJ2-1; maybe TRBD2 (6 bases). V was trimmed by 5 bases and J by 2 bases, leaving 13 bases between them. The CDR3 totals 15 residues. The germline V gene encodes CDR1 SGHAT and CDR2 FQDESV (reference sequence). CDR3 residues: CASSQIGGPYNEQFF. In nucleotides, the CDR3 is TGTGCCAGCAGCCAAATAGGAGGGCCCTACAATGAGCAGTTCTTC.

The chain recombines TRBV11-2 with TRBJ2-1; D gene uncertain. The CDR3 is made up of 17 amino acids. Trimming took off 1 base at V and 2 bases at J, with 15 bases between the two ends. The germline V gene has CDR1 SGHAT and CDR2 FQNNGV. The CDR3 nucleotides read TGTGCCAGCAGCTTAGTTCCCCCGGTCTTCCCCTACAATGAGCAGTTCTTC. As protein: CASSLVPPVFPYNEQFF.